These T cell receptor beta chains were read from a single sample in a study of cytomegalovirus exposure and HLA in healthy donors. The assay was immunoSEQ multiplex PCR, and TCRdb's table has in-frame clones only and misses some. This sample carries 200,000 or so clones, roughly 80% of them seen once, and the ten largest clones take under 7%. Sequencing input: PBMCs. The receptor source for this set is a woman in her thirties in good health and CMV-seropositive. Both conserved end residues are part of each CDR3. The D gene is left open where the match is weak. Where a row states a size, it is once, few, many or the class of an expanded clone; other rows omit it.

>TRBV9|TRBD2|.|TRBJ2-1
CASSLRTSGINEQFF
TGTGCCAGCAGCTTAAGGACTAGCGGTATCAATGAGCAGTTCTTC
>TRBV6-6|TRBD1|.|TRBJ2-4
CASRIDTGTGKNIQYF
TGTGCCAGCAGAATAGACACCGGGACAGGGAAAAACATTCAGTACTTC
>TRBV28|.|.|TRBJ2-2
CASKAVPGELFF
TGTGCCAGCAAGGCGGTGCCCGGGGAGCTGTTTTTT
>TRBV28|.|.|TRBJ1-2
CASSYAIREAFIIHYGYTF
TGTGCCAGCAGTTATGCGATTAGAGAGGCCTTTATCATCCACTATGGCTACACCTTC
>TRBV9|.|.|TRBJ1-1
CASSVMSNTEAFF
TGTGCCAGCAGCGTAATGTCTAACACTGAAGCTTTCTTT
>TRBV2|.|once|TRBJ2-3
CASIGEGGQDTQYF
TGTGCCAGCATTGGGGAAGGAGGTCAAGATACGCAGTATTTT
>TRBV2|TRBD1|.|TRBJ1-3
CASSEEQGGWDTIYF
TGTGCCAGCAGTGAAGAACAGGGGGGGTGGGACACCATATATTTT
>TRBV2|.|.|TRBJ1-5
CASSPGNQPQHF
TGTGCCAGCAGCCCAGGTAATCAGCCCCAGCATTTT
>TRBV19|.|.|TRBJ1-2
CGKYPRQAHGYTF
TGTGGCAAGTACCCCAGGCAGGCCCATGGCTACACCTTC
>TRBV5-1|.|once|TRBJ2-1
CASSFDSYLIRFF
TGCGCCAGCAGTTTTGACTCCTATTTGATTAGATTCTTC
>TRBV9|.|once|TRBJ1-4
CASTRAGEKLFF
TGTGCCAGCACCAGGGCTGGGGAAAAACTGTTTTTT
>TRBV6-5|.|.|TRBJ2-7
CASSLGTGLYEQYF
TGTGCCAGCAGTTTGGGTACAGGGTTGTACGAGCAGTACTTC
>TRBV5-1|TRBD2|.|TRBJ2-5
CASSLGLAGGQETQYF
TGCGCCAGCAGCTTGGGACTAGCGGGGGGACAAGAGACCCAGTACTTC
>TRBV15|.|.|TRBJ1-2
CATSATGNYGYTF
TGTGCCACCTCGGCCACAGGGAACTATGGCTACACCTTC
>TRBV7-8|.|.|TRBJ1-6
CASSFTGTPNNSPLHF
TGTGCCAGCAGCTTTACCGGGACACCTAATAATTCACCCCTCCACTTT
>TRBV19|TRBD1|few|TRBJ1-5
CASSRPDRGHQPQHF
TGTGCCAGTAGTCGCCCGGACAGGGGGCACCAGCCCCAGCATTTT
>TRBV7-8|.|.|TRBJ2-7
CASSPSSPGYEQYF
TGTGCCAGCAGTCCTTCCTCTCCCGGCTACGAGCAGTACTTC
>TRBV19|TRBD1|.|TRBJ1-5
CASSSDRVQPQHF
TGTGCCAGTAGCTCCGACAGGGTACAGCCCCAGCATTTT
>TRBV27|TRBD2|once|TRBJ2-2
CASSLGTAGGYTGELFF
TGTGCCAGCAGTTTAGGAACAGCGGGAGGGTACACCGGGGAGCTGTTTTTT
>TRBV5-6|.|.|TRBJ2-4
CASSLEVGLSSKNIQYF
TGTGCCAGCAGCTTGGAGGTTGGACTAAGTTCCAAAAACATTCAGTACTTC
>TRBV29-1|.|.|TRBJ1-2
CSVEDRNGYTF
TGCAGCGTTGAAGACAGGAATGGCTACACCTTC
>TRBV29-1|TRBD2|few|TRBJ2-3
CSVAGTSGPPDTQYF
TGCAGCGTTGCGGGGACTAGCGGGCCCCCAGATACGCAGTATTTT
>TRBV29-1|TRBD1|.|TRBJ1-2
CSARGKTGDGYTF
TGCAGCGCTCGGGGCAAGACAGGGGATGGCTACACCTTC
>TRBV5-1|TRBD1|.|TRBJ2-1
CASSFQGAGSYNEQFF
TGCGCCAGCAGCTTCCAGGGGGCAGGATCCTACAATGAGCAGTTCTTC
>TRBV10-1|TRBD1|.|TRBJ2-7
CASSGGSRTGEYEQYF
TGCGCCAGCAGTGGTGGGAGTAGGACAGGCGAATACGAGCAGTACTTC
>TRBV28|.|.|TRBJ2-2
CASSLRVNTGELFF
TGTGCCAGCAGTTTACGGGTCAACACCGGGGAGCTGTTTTTT
>TRBV15|.|few|TRBJ1-5
CATSRSRGSNQPQHF
TGTGCCACCAGCAGAAGTCGGGGGAGCAATCAGCCCCAGCATTTT
>TRBV13|.|few|TRBJ2-7
CASSWNRVQGDEQYF
TGTGCCAGCAGCTGGAACCGGGTCCAAGGCGACGAGCAGTACTTC
>TRBV5-1|.|.|TRBJ2-7
CASKRTSGPYEQYF
TGCGCCAGCAAACGGACCTCAGGGCCCTACGAGCAGTACTTC
>TRBV28|TRBD2|.|TRBJ2-1
CASSFRLAGLNEQFF
TGTGCCAGCAGTTTTCGGCTAGCGGGATTAAATGAGCAGTTCTTC
>TRBV6-5|.|.|TRBJ1-2
CASSYAEGSFYGYTF
TGTGCCAGCAGTTACGCGGAGGGCTCGTTCTATGGCTACACCTTC
>TRBV2|.|.|TRBJ2-1
CASSEEIASEQFF
TGTGCCAGCAGTGAGGAAATAGCGAGTGAGCAGTTCTTC
>TRBV27|.|few|TRBJ2-7
CASSPQIGVSSYEQYF
TGTGCCAGCAGTCCCCAAATCGGGGTTAGCTCCTACGAGCAGTACTTC
>TRBV6-1|.|.|TRBJ1-1
CASTIPGTPNTEAFF
TGTGCCAGCACTATTCCCGGGACACCGAACACTGAAGCTTTCTTT
>TRBV28|.|.|TRBJ1-4
CASSQTRAGEKLFF
TGTGCCAGCAGTCAGACACGGGCAGGGGAAAAACTGTTTTTT
>TRBV4-3|TRBD1|.|TRBJ1-1
CASSQGTGMNTEAFF
TGCGCCAGCAGCCAAGGGACAGGTATGAACACTGAAGCTTTCTTT
>TRBV20-1|.|.|TRBJ2-3
CSANIPDTQYF
TGCAGTGCTAACATACCAGATACGCAGTATTTT
>TRBV27|.|.|TRBJ2-2
CASSRTKNTGELFF
TGTGCCAGCAGTAGGACAAAGAACACCGGGGAGCTGTTTTTT